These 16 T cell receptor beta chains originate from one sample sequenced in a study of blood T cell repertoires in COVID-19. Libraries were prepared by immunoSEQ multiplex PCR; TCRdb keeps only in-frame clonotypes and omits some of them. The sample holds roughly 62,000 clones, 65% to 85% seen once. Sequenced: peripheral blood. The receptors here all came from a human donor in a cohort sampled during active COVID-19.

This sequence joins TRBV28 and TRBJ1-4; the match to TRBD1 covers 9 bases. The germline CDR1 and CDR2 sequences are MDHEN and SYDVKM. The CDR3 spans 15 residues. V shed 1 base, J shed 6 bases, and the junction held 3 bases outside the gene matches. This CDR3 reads CASSLSGTGYEKLFF. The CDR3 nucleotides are TGTGCCAGCAGTTTATCCGGGACAGGGTATGAAAAACTGTTTTTT.

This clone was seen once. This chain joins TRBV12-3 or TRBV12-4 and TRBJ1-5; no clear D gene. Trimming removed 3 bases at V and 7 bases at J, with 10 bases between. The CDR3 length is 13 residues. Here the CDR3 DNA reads TGTGCCAGCAGTTTTACAGCTGGCCAGCCCCAGCATTTT. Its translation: CASSFTAGQPQHF.

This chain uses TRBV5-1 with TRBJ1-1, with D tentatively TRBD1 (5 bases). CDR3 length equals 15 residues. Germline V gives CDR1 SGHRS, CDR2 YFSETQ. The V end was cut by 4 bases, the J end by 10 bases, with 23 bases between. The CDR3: CASSGAGQGVSSAFF. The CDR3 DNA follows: TGCGCCAGCAGCGGCGCCGGCCAGGGCGTCTCATCAGCTTTCTTT.

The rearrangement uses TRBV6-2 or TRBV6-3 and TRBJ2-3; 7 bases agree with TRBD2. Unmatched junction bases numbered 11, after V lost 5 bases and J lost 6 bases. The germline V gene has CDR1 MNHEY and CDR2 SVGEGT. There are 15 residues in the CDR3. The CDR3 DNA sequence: TGTGCCAGCAGTAATCTAGGAGGACTAGGTGATACGCAGTATTTT. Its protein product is CASSNLGGLGDTQYF.

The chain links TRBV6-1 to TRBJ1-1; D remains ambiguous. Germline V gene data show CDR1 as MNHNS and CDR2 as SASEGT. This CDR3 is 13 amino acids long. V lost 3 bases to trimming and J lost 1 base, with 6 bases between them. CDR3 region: CASSDGPNTEAFF. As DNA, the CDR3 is TGTGCCAGCAGTGACGGTCCGAACACTGAAGCTTTCTTT.

The CDR3 DNA reads as TGTGCCAGCAGCTTAGTGCGGAGGACAGGGGATGGCTACACCTTC. It codes for CASSLVRRTGDGYTF. The chain is built from TRBV7-2 and TRBJ1-2, with TRBD1 matching over 9 bases. CDR3 size: 15 residues. Germline assignment: CDR1 SGHTA and CDR2 FQGNSA. The V and J ends lost 1 base and 6 bases, in that order; junction bases with no gene match: 6.

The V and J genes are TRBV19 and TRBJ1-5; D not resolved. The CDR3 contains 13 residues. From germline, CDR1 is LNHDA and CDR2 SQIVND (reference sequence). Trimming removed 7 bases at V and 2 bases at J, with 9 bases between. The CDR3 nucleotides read TGTGCCAGTACCCCAGGCGGCAATCAGCCCCAGCATTTT. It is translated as CASTPGGNQPQHF.

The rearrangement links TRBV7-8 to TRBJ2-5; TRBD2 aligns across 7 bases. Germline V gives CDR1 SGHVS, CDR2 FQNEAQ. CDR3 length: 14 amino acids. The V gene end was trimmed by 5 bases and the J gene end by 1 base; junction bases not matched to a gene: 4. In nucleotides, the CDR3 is TGTGCCAGCAGCACCGGGACTACCCAAGAGACCCAGTACTTC. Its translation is CASSTGTTQETQYF.

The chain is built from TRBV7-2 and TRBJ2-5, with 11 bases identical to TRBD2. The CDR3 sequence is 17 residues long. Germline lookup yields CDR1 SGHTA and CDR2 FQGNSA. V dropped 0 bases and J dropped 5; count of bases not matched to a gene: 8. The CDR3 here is CASSLARASGRWETQYF. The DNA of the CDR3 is TGTGCCAGCAGCTTAGCGCGAGCTAGCGGGAGGTGGGAGACCCAGTACTTC.

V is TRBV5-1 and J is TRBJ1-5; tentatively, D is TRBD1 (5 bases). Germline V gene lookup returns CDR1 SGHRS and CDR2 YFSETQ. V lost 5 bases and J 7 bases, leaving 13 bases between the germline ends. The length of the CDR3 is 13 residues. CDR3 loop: CASRRGEGQPQHF. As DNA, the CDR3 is TGCGCCAGCAGACGGGGGGAGGGACAGCCCCAGCATTTT.

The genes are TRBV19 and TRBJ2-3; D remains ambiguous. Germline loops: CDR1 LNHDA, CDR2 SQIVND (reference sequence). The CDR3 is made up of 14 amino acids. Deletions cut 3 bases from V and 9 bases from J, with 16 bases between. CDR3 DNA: TGTGCCAGTAGTATCATATTAGCCCAAGAGACGCAGTATTTT. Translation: CASSIILAQETQYF.

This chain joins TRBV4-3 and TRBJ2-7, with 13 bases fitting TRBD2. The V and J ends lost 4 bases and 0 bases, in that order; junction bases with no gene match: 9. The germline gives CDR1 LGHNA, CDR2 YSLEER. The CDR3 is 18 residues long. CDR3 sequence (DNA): TGCGCCAGCAGCCGAGAAAGACTAGCGGGGGGTAGCTCCTACGAGCAGTACTTC. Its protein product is CASSRERLAGGSSYEQYF.

CDR3 protein: CASSLSPNTLAGELFF. CDR3 nucleotides: TGTGCCAGCAGCTTGTCTCCGAACACCCTGGCCGGGGAGCTGTTTTTT. The chain carries TRBV5-5 and TRBJ2-2; no definite D call. Deletions cut 1 base from V and 6 bases from J, with 16 bases between. Germline values: CDR1 SGHKS, CDR2 YYEKEE (reference sequence). The CDR3 consists of 16 residues.

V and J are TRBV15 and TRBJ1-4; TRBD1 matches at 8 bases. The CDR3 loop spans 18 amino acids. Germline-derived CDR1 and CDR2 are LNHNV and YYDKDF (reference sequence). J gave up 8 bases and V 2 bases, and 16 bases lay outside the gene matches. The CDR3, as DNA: TGTGCCACCAGCAGAAGTCGGACAGGGTGGCAAGAGAACGAAAAACTGTTTTTT. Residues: CATSRSRTGWQENEKLFF.

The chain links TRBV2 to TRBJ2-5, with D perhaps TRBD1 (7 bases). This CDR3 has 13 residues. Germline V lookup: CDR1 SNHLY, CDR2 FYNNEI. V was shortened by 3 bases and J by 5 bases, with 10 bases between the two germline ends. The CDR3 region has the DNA TGTGCCAGCAGTGAGACAGGGAGGGAGACCCAGTACTTC. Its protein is CASSETGRETQYF.

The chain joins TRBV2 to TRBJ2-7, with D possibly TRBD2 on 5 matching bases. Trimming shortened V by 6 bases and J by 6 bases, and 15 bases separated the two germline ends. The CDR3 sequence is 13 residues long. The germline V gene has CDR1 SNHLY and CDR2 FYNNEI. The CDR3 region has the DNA TGTGCCAGCAGACAAGGGAGTTCAGGCGAGCAGTACTTC. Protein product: CASRQGSSGEQYF.